The 32 T cell receptor beta chains reported below all come from one sample, sequenced in a study of blood T cell repertoires in COVID-19. Sequencing was performed with immunoSEQ multiplex PCR; in TCRdb, only in-frame clones are kept and a portion is missing. The sample carries roughly 100,000 clones, about 82% recorded once. Input material: peripheral blood. These receptors all come from a human donor in a cohort sampled during active COVID-19.

There are a few counts of this clone. This chain links TRBV4-3 with TRBJ2-3; 10 bases agree with TRBD2. The CDR3 length is 17 residues. The V gene end was trimmed by 0 bases and the J gene end by 0 bases; junction bases not matched to a gene: 3. Germline loops: CDR1 LGHNA, CDR2 YSLEER. For the CDR3, the DNA is TGCGCCAGCAGCCAAGAAGGTAGCGGGGGGAGCACAGATACGCAGTATTTT. It translates to CASSQEGSGGSTDTQYF.

The V call is TRBV27, the J call TRBJ2-7, with a possible D match to TRBD2 (7 bases). The CDR3 is made up of 15 amino acids. The ends were cut back, 6 bases at V and 3 bases at J, with 18 bases in the middle. Germline values: CDR1 MNHEY, CDR2 SMNVEV (reference sequence). For the CDR3, the DNA is TGTGCCAGCAGGTCCCAAGGGGGGGGAGTCTACGAGCAGTACTTC. Translating gives CASRSQGGGVYEQYF.

The chain links TRBV19 to TRBJ2-7; 11 bases are a match to TRBD1. V lost 5 bases, J lost 2 bases, and 2 bases stayed unmatched. Per the germline V gene, CDR1 is LNHDA and CDR2 is SQIVND (reference sequence). This CDR3 has 14 residues. The DNA of the CDR3 is TGTGCCAGTAGTCCGGGACAGGGGGCCTACGAGCAGTACTTC. Protein sequence: CASSPGQGAYEQYF.

The CDR3 is CASSQDLNSPLHF. CDR3 nucleotide sequence: TGCGCCAGCAGCCAAGACCTAAATTCACCCCTCCACTTT. The chain employs TRBV4-1 and TRBJ1-6; D ambiguous. CDR3 size: 13 residues. Germline V gene data show CDR1 as MGHRA and CDR2 as YSYEKL. With 0 bases removed from V and 7 bases from J, the gap between germline ends came to 4 bases.

The gene calls are TRBV10-2 and TRBJ2-2, with a weak D call TRBD2 (5 bases). Germline V lookup: CDR1 WSHSY, CDR2 SAAADI. V shed 0 bases and J shed 6 bases, with 8 bases lying between them. CDR3 length equals 14 residues. CDR3 sequence: CASSESRVAGELFF. In DNA form, the CDR3 reads TGCGCCAGCAGTGAGTCGCGGGTGGCCGGGGAGCTGTTTTTT.

In its sample, this clone was seen once. The chain carries TRBV5-4 and TRBJ2-1; TRBD2 matches at 8 bases. Germline loops: CDR1 SGHNT, CDR2 YYREEE (reference sequence). The V and J ends lost 4 bases and 5 bases, in that order; junction bases with no gene match: 8. The CDR3 spans 15 residues. CDR3 sequence reads: CASSPTSGGHNEQFF. The CDR3, as DNA: TGTGCCAGCAGCCCCACTAGCGGAGGGCACAATGAGCAGTTCTTC.

The gene calls are TRBV3-1 (or the pseudogene TRBV3-2) and TRBJ1-2; 7 bases are shared with TRBD1. The length of the CDR3 is 13 residues. After removal of 5 bases from V and 4 bases from J, the junction contained 4 bases not matched to a gene. Germline V gene sequence: CDR1 LGHDT, CDR2 YNNKEL (reference sequence). CDR3 in amino acids: CASSAGDSYGYTF. The CDR3 DNA is TGTGCCAGCAGCGCAGGGGACAGCTATGGCTACACCTTC.

This rearrangement joins TRBV28 to TRBJ2-1, with no clear D. V gave up 5 bases and J gave up 3 bases, with 5 bases separating them. This CDR3 region has 12 residues. In germline, CDR1 is MDHEN, CDR2 SYDVKM. CDR3 amino acids: CASSLLYNEQFF. The CDR3 nucleotides read TGTGCCAGCAGTCTCCTCTACAATGAGCAGTTCTTC.

The CDR3 bases are TGTGCCAGCAGTTACAAAGTTTTGGGGGGGCCGGGCGAGCAGTACTTC. It encodes CASSYKVLGGPGEQYF. The chain recombines TRBV6-5 with TRBJ2-7, with D perhaps TRBD2 (7 bases). CDR3 length: 16 residues. The germline V gene has CDR1 MNHEY and CDR2 SVGAGI. Trimming took off 2 bases at V and 6 bases at J, with 20 bases between the two ends.

This chain joins TRBV6-6 and TRBJ2-1; 9 bases line up with TRBD2. Trimming took 6 bases from V and 4 from J; bases not matched to a gene: 10. This CDR3 spans 16 amino acids. Germline-derived CDR1 and CDR2 are MNHNY and SVGAGI (reference sequence). The CDR3 DNA sequence: TGTGCCAGCAGCTACCTCATAGCGGGGGCGTACAATGAGCAGTTCTTC. It translates to CASSYLIAGAYNEQFF.

V gene TRBV7-3 combines with J gene TRBJ2-3; TRBD2 matches at 8 bases. Trimming removed 5 bases from V and 1 base from J; junction bases left unmatched: 11. The length of the CDR3 is 17 residues. CDR1 and CDR2 (germline): SGHTA, FQGTGA. CDR3 in DNA: TGTGCCAGCAGCCAGATGGGGGTAGCGGGACGCACAGATACGCAGTATTTT. It encodes CASSQMGVAGRTDTQYF.

This clone has a single count. The chain has TRBV12-5 and TRBJ2-3; D might be TRBD2 (7 bases). V dropped 7 bases and J dropped 2 bases, with 13 bases sitting between them. CDR3 length: 14 residues. Germline assignment: CDR1 LGHNT and CDR2 FRNRAP. The CDR3 bases are TGTGCTAGTGCCCCGGGGGGCCTCACAGATACGCAGTATTTT. Amino acids: CASAPGGLTDTQYF.

The rearrangement uses TRBV5-5 and TRBJ2-7; 7 bases are a match to TRBD2. The CDR3 covers 15 residues. Germline values: CDR1 SGHKS, CDR2 YYEKEE (reference sequence). After removal of 4 bases from V and 2 bases from J, the junction contained 9 bases not matched to a gene. The CDR3 region has the DNA TGTGCCAGCAGCGTCCAAGCGGGATCTGCCTACGAGCAGTACTTC. It translates to CASSVQAGSAYEQYF.

V gene TRBV28 combines with J gene TRBJ2-1, with a weak D call TRBD1 (6 bases). V lost 3 bases, J lost 5 bases, and 14 bases lay in between. The CDR3 totals 15 residues. Per germline, CDR1 MDHEN and CDR2 SYDVKM. CDR3 loop: CASSLYGQINNEQFF. The CDR3 bases are TGTGCCAGCAGTTTGTATGGACAGATAAACAATGAGCAGTTCTTC.

This chain links TRBV15 with TRBJ2-7, with a weak D call TRBD2 (6 bases). The CDR3 is 14 residues long. Germline V CDR1 and CDR2: LNHNV, YYDKDF (reference sequence). The V end was cut by 0 bases, the J end by 6 bases, with 12 bases between. Here the CDR3 DNA reads TGTGCCACCAGCAGAGAGGGGGGAGTGAGCGAGCAGTACTTC. This codes for CATSREGGVSEQYF.

The chain couples TRBV6-5 to TRBJ2-4; 7 positions agree with TRBD2. The V and J ends lost 5 bases and 8 bases, in that order; junction bases with no gene match: 6. Germline V gives CDR1 MNHEY, CDR2 SVGAGI. The CDR3 has 13 amino acids. CDR3 bases: TGTGCCAGCAGTCCGCGGGGGTGGGACATTCAGTACTTC. Translated: CASSPRGWDIQYF.

The CDR3 loop reads CASSEGRQQPQHF. The CDR3 DNA reads as TGTGCCAGCAGTGAAGGCAGGCAACAGCCCCAGCATTTT. This chain uses TRBV2 with TRBJ1-5; D not resolved. CDR3 length: 13 residues. V was clipped by 1 base and J by 7 bases, with 8 bases between them. Germline V gene data show CDR1 as SNHLY and CDR2 as FYNNEI.

The V call is TRBV19, the J call TRBJ1-1, with 8 bases matching TRBD1. Trimming cost V 7 bases and J 1 base; bases outside gene matches: 8. CDR3 length: 15 residues. CDR1 is LNHDA, CDR2 SQIVND, per germline (reference sequence). The CDR3 nucleotides read TGTGCCAGTAACCTTCCCGGGACAGGGAACACTGAAGCTTTCTTT. It translates to CASNLPGTGNTEAFF.

The chain joins TRBV11-2 to TRBJ2-7, with D possibly matching TRBD2 (6 bases). V gave up 5 bases and J gave up 4 bases, with 12 bases separating them. The V gene's germline CDR1 is SGHAT and CDR2 FQNNGV. The CDR3 is made up of 13 amino acids. CDR3 DNA: TGTGCCAGCAGCGGAGGGGATGGTTACGAGCAGTACTTC. Translated, it gives CASSGGDGYEQYF.

The chain uses TRBV24-1 and TRBJ2-3, with 7 bases matching TRBD1. Germline lookup yields CDR1 KGHDR and CDR2 SFDVKD. V lost 6 bases to trimming and J lost 6 bases; unmatched junction nucleotides: 5. The CDR3 covers 13 residues. CDR3: CATSRQGVDTQYF. CDR3 in DNA: TGTGCCACCAGTCGACAGGGAGTGGATACGCAGTATTTT.

The chain uses TRBV6-5 and TRBJ1-2, with a weak D call TRBD1 (5 bases). Germline values: CDR1 MNHEY, CDR2 SVGAGI. CDR3 length: 13 residues. Trimming cost V 10 bases and J 4 bases, with 16 bases left between them. CDR3 sequence reads: CATLPQGGYGYTF. Written as DNA, the CDR3 is TGTGCCACTTTGCCCCAGGGTGGCTATGGCTACACCTTC.

The V call is TRBV19, the J call TRBJ1-1; TRBD1 agrees at 8 bases. Germline CDR1 is LNHDA and CDR2 is SQIVND (reference sequence). The CDR3 is made up of 15 amino acids. The ends lost 7 bases at V and 1 base at J; junction bases unmatched: 8. The chain's CDR3 is CASNPTGAGNTEAFF. The CDR3 DNA follows: TGTGCCAGTAACCCGACAGGGGCAGGGAACACTGAAGCTTTCTTT.

The V and J genes are TRBV5-1 and TRBJ1-1, with D unclear. The CDR3 is made up of 14 amino acids. Germline V gene sequence: CDR1 SGHRS, CDR2 YFSETQ. The V gene lost 0 bases and the J gene lost 4 bases, with 10 bases spanning the gap. CDR3 nucleotide sequence: TGCGCCAGCAGCTTGGAATCCTCAGTCACTGAAGCTTTCTTT. Translating it yields CASSLESSVTEAFF.

The table lists this clone with a few counts. The rearrangement uses TRBV9 and TRBJ2-3; 8 bases agree with TRBD2. This CDR3 is 16 amino acids long. CDR1 is SGDLS, CDR2 YYNGEE, per germline. The ends lost 0 bases at V and 2 bases at J; junction bases unmatched: 5. CDR3 coding DNA: TGTGCCAGCAGCGTAGGGTTAGCGGGGCTCACAGATACGCAGTATTTT. It specifies CASSVGLAGLTDTQYF. Together with reference TRBV9 and TRBJ2-3, the CDR3 gives the full variable domain: DSGVTQTPKHLITATGQRVTLRCSPRSGDLSVYWYQQSLDQGLQFLIQYYNGEERAKGNILERFSAQQFPDLHSELNLSSLELGDSALYFCASSVGLAGLTDTQYFGPGTRLTVL.

DNA of the CDR3: TGTGCCAGCAGCTTAGCGACGGGACAGGGACTTAAAGAGACCCAGTACTTC. It encodes CASSLATGQGLKETQYF. V is TRBV7-9 and J is TRBJ2-5; 9 nucleotides agree with TRBD1. The germline V gene encodes CDR1 SEHNR and CDR2 FQNEAQ (reference sequence). The trim removed 0 bases at V and 3 bases at J, leaving 8 bases unmatched. The CDR3 spans 17 residues.

CDR3 loop: CASSQTQGNSNQPQHF. The CDR3 bases are TGTGCCAGCAGCCAAACGCAGGGTAATAGCAATCAGCCCCAGCATTTT. The gene calls are TRBV3-1 (or the pseudogene TRBV3-2) and TRBJ1-5; a weak D match, TRBD1 (5 bases). Between the trimmed V and J ends, which lost 2 bases and 0 bases, there was a span of 11 bases. CDR3 length: 16 amino acids. Germline CDR1 and CDR2: LGHDT and YNNKEL (reference sequence).

This chain links TRBV7-2 with TRBJ2-2, with 8 bases matching TRBD2. With V trimmed by 6 bases and J by 6 bases, 9 bases remained unmatched. Germline V CDR1 and CDR2: SGHTA, FQGNSA. The CDR3 totals 15 residues. Here the CDR3 reads CASRIQASGSGELFF. The DNA for the CDR3 is TGTGCCAGCAGAATTCAGGCTAGCGGGTCCGGGGAGCTGTTTTTT.

This chain joins TRBV19 and TRBJ2-3; 11 nucleotides align to TRBD2. There are 15 residues in the CDR3. CDR1 and CDR2 (germline): LNHDA, SQIVND (reference sequence). The V gene end was trimmed by 6 bases and the J gene end by 0 bases; junction bases not matched to a gene: 2. The CDR3 is CASSRTSGSTDTQYF. In DNA, the CDR3 is TGTGCCAGTAGCCGGACTAGCGGGAGCACAGATACGCAGTATTTT.

This clone came up once. The rearrangement links TRBV7-3 to TRBJ2-1; TRBD1 aligns across 12 bases. The CDR3 contains 16 residues. After removal of 4 bases from V and 9 bases from J, the junction contained 10 bases not matched to a gene. The germline CDR1 and CDR2 sequences are SGHTA and FQGTGA. In nucleotides, the CDR3 is TGTGCCAGCAGCTCCGAAACCGGGACAGGGGGCAGTGAGCAGTTCTTC. Amino acid sequence: CASSSETGTGGSEQFF.

The chain carries TRBV14 and TRBJ1-2; possibly TRBD1 for D (5 bases). The germline V and J ends were trimmed by 6 bases and 6 bases, with 14 bases remaining between them. The CDR3 runs 13 residues. CDR1 and CDR2 from the germline V gene are SGHDN and FVKESK. CDR3 sequence reads: CASSKPGFHGYTF. CDR3 in DNA: TGTGCCAGCAGTAAGCCAGGGTTCCATGGCTACACCTTC.

The sample holds a few counts of this clone. The chain combines TRBV15 with TRBJ2-3; 7 bases line up with TRBD1. V was pared by 2 bases and J by 5 bases, with 16 bases of the junction left unmatched. The CDR3 spans 18 residues. CDR1 is LNHNV, CDR2 YYDKDF, per germline (reference sequence). CDR3 protein: CATSRSPQGVPGRDTQYF. The CDR3 coding sequence is TGTGCCACCAGCAGATCTCCCCAGGGGGTTCCGGGCAGAGATACGCAGTATTTT.

This clone was recorded only once. The gene calls are TRBV7-3 and TRBJ2-5; D is undetermined. Trimming took 2 bases from V and 0 from J, leaving 4 bases between them. Per the germline V gene, CDR1 is SGHTA and CDR2 is FQGTGA. The CDR3 totals 13 residues. CDR3 sequence: CASSLSNQETQYF. CDR3 DNA: TGTGCCAGCAGCTTATCCAACCAAGAGACCCAGTACTTC.